This T cell receptor (beta chain) was found in a study of shared clonotypes between healthy human individuals. Study details: Per donor, CD8 memory used one plate, CD8 naive used two, CD4 memory used three and CD4 naive used three.

General observations from the study: Some naive CD4 clonotypes, around 5%, turned up in common across a handful of donors.

The repertoire was sequenced with immunoSEQ multiplex PCR; TCRdb's copy has only in-frame clones and lacks some. The profile shows about 2 million clones, over 85% of them singletons. With V trimmed by 2 bases and J by 3 bases, 8 bases remained unmatched. In germline, CDR1 is MNHEY, CDR2 SMNVEV (reference sequence). CDR3 length equals 17 residues. Only CD45RO-negative cells positively selected for CCR7 counted as naive CD8 cells, so terminally differentiated effector memory CD45RA+ cells were excluded. HIV-negative, healthy adults without recent acute infections or vaccinations were the donors. Within Nashville, Tennessee resided all donors, each a Caucasian adult. As for this clone: Antigen unknown.

Sequenced: naive CD8+ T cells sorted from blood. The sequence came from a man younger than 35 in good health. The chain carries TRBV27 and TRBJ2-3, with TRBD1 matching 10 bases. CDR3 sequence: CASSLTPGTGETDTQYF. Here the CDR3 DNA reads TGTGCCAGCAGTTTAACCCCTGGGACAGGGGAGACAGATACGCAGTATTTT.